The 20 T cell receptor beta chains reported below all come from one sample, sequenced in a study of blood T cell repertoires in COVID-19. The method was immunoSEQ multiplex PCR; TCRdb's version includes in-frame clones alone and lacks a portion of them. The table includes about 210,000 clones, about 79% detected once. The sample comprised peripheral blood. The source is a man aged 50 to 59 with active or convalescent COVID-19.

This chain links TRBV7-8 with TRBJ1-2; 11 positions agree with TRBD1. The CDR3 totals 15 residues. With V trimmed by 1 base and J by 5 bases, 3 bases remained unmatched. The germline V gene has CDR1 SGHVS and CDR2 FQNEAQ. The chain's CDR3 is CASSLGTGGMYGYTF. In nucleotides, the CDR3 is TGTGCCAGCAGCTTAGGGACAGGGGGCATGTATGGCTACACCTTC. Variable domain in full (rest from reference TRBV7-8 and TRBJ1-2): GAGVSQSPRYKVAKRGQDVALRCDPISGHVSLFWYQQALGQGPEFLTYFQNEAQLDKSGLPSDRFFAERPEGSVSTLKIQRTQQEDSAVYLCASSLGTGGMYGYTFGSGTRLTVV.

Written as DNA, the CDR3 is TGCAGCGCCCTAACAGGGGGAGGAAACACCATATATTTT. It translates to CSALTGGGNTIYF. The V call is TRBV29-1, the J call TRBJ1-3, with 8 bases identical to TRBD1. This CDR3 has 13 amino acids. J lost 4 bases, V lost 7 bases, and 6 bases had no gene match. Germline V gene lookup returns CDR1 SQVTM and CDR2 ANQGSEA.

The chain recombines TRBV28 with TRBJ1-2; D remains ambiguous. V lost 6 bases, J lost 5 bases, and 13 bases lay in between. The CDR3 spans 13 residues. Germline CDR1 is MDHEN and CDR2 is SYDVKM. Here the CDR3 reads CASSPSRLYGYTF. DNA for the CDR3: TGTGCCAGCAGCCCCTCTCGGTTATATGGCTACACCTTC.

V is TRBV28 and J is TRBJ1-5; 10 bases fit TRBD1. The CDR3 contains 18 residues. Germline lookup yields CDR1 MDHEN and CDR2 SYDVKM. The trim removed 5 bases at V and 1 base at J, leaving 11 bases unmatched. CDR3 residues: CASSPPATGGRSNQPQHF. CDR3 nucleotides: TGTGCCAGCAGTCCGCCCGCGACAGGGGGCAGAAGCAATCAGCCCCAGCATTTT.

The chain couples TRBV5-1 to TRBJ2-5, with D possibly TRBD1 on 5 matching bases. Trimming left V 0 bases short and J 0 bases short, with 6 bases between. The CDR3 runs to 14 residues. CDR1 is SGHRS and CDR2 is YFSETQ in the germline V gene. The CDR3 is CASSLGGHQETQYF. DNA for the CDR3: TGCGCCAGCAGCTTGGGGGGCCACCAAGAGACCCAGTACTTC.

This clone was seen once. V and J are TRBV7-9 and TRBJ1-6; possible D gene TRBD1, 6 bases. The CDR3 covers 16 residues. Trimming took off 2 bases at V and 7 bases at J, with 15 bases between the two ends. Per the germline V gene, CDR1 is SEHNR and CDR2 is FQNEAQ (reference sequence). As DNA, the CDR3 is TGTGCCAGCAGCTTATATTCAGGGGCAAGGAATTCACCCCTCCACTTT. It encodes CASSLYSGARNSPLHF.

The chain links TRBV4-3 to TRBJ1-2; D is unresolved. The CDR3 length is 14 residues. CDR1 is LGHNA and CDR2 is YSLEER in the germline V gene. V was clipped by 1 base and J by 3 bases, with 9 bases between them. The CDR3 protein is CASSQGRYYYGYTF. CDR3 nucleotide sequence: TGCGCCAGCAGCCAAGGGCGGTATTACTATGGCTACACCTTC.

The V call is TRBV11-2, the J call TRBJ1-2; maybe TRBD1 (6 bases). The germline V gene has CDR1 SGHAT and CDR2 FQNNGV. V lost 5 bases and J lost 6, with 19 bases in between. The CDR3 consists of 15 residues. The CDR3 reads CASSDVVGGANGYTF. The CDR3 DNA follows: TGTGCCAGCAGCGACGTTGTCGGGGGGGCAAATGGCTACACCTTC.

This rearrangement joins TRBV11-1 to TRBJ2-1; the D is unclear. Per the germline V gene, CDR1 is SGHAT and CDR2 is FQDESV (reference sequence). V was pared by 2 bases and J by 0 bases, with 8 bases between. The CDR3 totals 15 residues. The CDR3 DNA reads TGTGCCAGCAGCTTATTCAGAAGCTCCTACAATGAGCAGTTCTTC. It is translated as CASSLFRSSYNEQFF.

This sequence joins TRBV6-1 and TRBJ2-6; 9 positions match TRBD1. CDR3 size: 16 residues. With V trimmed by 5 bases and J by 1 base, 3 bases remained unmatched. Germline CDR1 reads MNHNS; CDR2 reads SASEGT. The CDR3: CASSKGQGSGANVLTF. DNA of the CDR3: TGTGCCAGCAGTAAAGGACAGGGGTCTGGGGCCAACGTCCTGACTTTC.

In the case of this clone: The same CDR3 also results from other DNA sequences found in this sample. This CDR3 is CASSPPAGQGYTF. The CDR3, as DNA: TGTGCCAGCTCACCACCGGCTGGTCAAGGCTACACCTTC. The chain links TRBV18 to TRBJ1-2; D gene uncertain. The CDR3 contains 13 residues. The germline V gene has CDR1 KGHSH and CDR2 LQKENI. V shed 0 bases and J shed 8 bases, with 10 bases lying between them.

The chain carries TRBV7-9 and TRBJ1-1, with a tentative D call TRBD1 (5 bases). CDR1 and CDR2 from the germline V gene are SEHNR and FQNEAQ (reference sequence). This CDR3 has 12 residues. Trimming took off 7 bases at V and 5 bases at J, with 11 bases between the two ends. CDR3 DNA: TGTGCCAGCATGCAGGGAAGTACTGAAGCTTTCTTT. It specifies CASMQGSTEAFF.

The chain couples TRBV9 to TRBJ2-1; D is possibly TRBD2 (6 bases). CDR1 SGDLS and CDR2 YYNGEE come from the germline V gene. The CDR3 spans 16 residues. Trimming removed 0 bases at V and 4 bases at J, with 14 bases between. CDR3 sequence: CASSVVGGSQYNEQFF. CDR3 in DNA: TGTGCCAGCAGCGTAGTTGGGGGGAGCCAATACAATGAGCAGTTCTTC.

This chain uses TRBV7-9 with TRBJ2-2, with 8 bases lining up with TRBD1. CDR1 is SEHNR and CDR2 is FQNEAQ in the germline V gene (reference sequence). J lost 5 bases, V lost 5 bases, and 7 bases had no gene match. The CDR3 length is 15 residues. The CDR3 spells CASSLTGAGTGELFF. The CDR3 DNA sequence: TGTGCCAGCAGCCTGACAGGGGCGGGGACCGGGGAGCTGTTTTTT. The full variable domain, its missing parts supplied by reference TRBV7-9 and TRBJ2-2, is DTGVSQNPRHKITKRGQNVTFRCDPISEHNRLYWYRQTLGQGPEFLTYFQNEAQLEKSRLLSDRFSAERPKGSFSTLEIQRTEQGDSAMYLCASSLTGAGTGELFFGEGSRLTVL.

This chain uses TRBV6-5 with TRBJ2-7; D may be TRBD1 (6 bases). Germline CDR1 MNHEY, CDR2 SVGAGI. V dropped 6 bases and J dropped 9 bases, with 15 bases sitting between them. This CDR3 is 12 amino acids long. CDR3: CASSPTGHVQYV. In DNA form, the CDR3 reads TGTGCCAGCAGCCCGACAGGTCATGTGCAGTACGTC.

V is TRBV3-1 (or the pseudogene TRBV3-2) and J is TRBJ1-2; D remains unclear. The V gene's germline CDR1 is LGHDT and CDR2 YNNKEL (reference sequence). V dropped 0 bases and J dropped 6 bases, with 5 bases sitting between them. The CDR3 sequence is 12 residues long. The CDR3 region has the DNA TGTGCCAGCAGCCAAGAGTATCATGGCTACACCTTC. Its protein product is CASSQEYHGYTF.

The CDR3 here is CASSYTGTSLDEQYF. Here the CDR3 DNA reads TGTGCCAGCAGTTACACCGGGACTAGTCTCGACGAGCAGTACTTC. The rearrangement joins TRBV6-2 or TRBV6-3 to TRBJ2-7; 8 bases agree with TRBD2. The V segment lost 2 bases and the J segment 5 bases; nucleotides outside the gene matches: 8. Per the germline V gene, CDR1 is MNHEY and CDR2 is SVGEGT. This CDR3 has 15 amino acids.

CDR3 bases: TGTGCCAGCAGCTTCGGGCAGGGGTGGACCGGGGAGCTGTTTTTT. It is translated as CASSFGQGWTGELFF. The V call is TRBV9, the J call TRBJ2-2; possibly TRBD1 for D (6 bases). V was pared by 4 bases and J by 5 bases, with 15 bases between. CDR1 and CDR2 (germline): SGDLS, YYNGEE. This CDR3 comprises 15 residues.

The chain combines TRBV2 with TRBJ2-5; the D is unclear. This CDR3 region has 11 residues. The ends were cut back, 6 bases at V and 1 base at J, with 3 bases in the middle. Germline CDR1 reads SNHLY; CDR2 reads FYNNEI. DNA for the CDR3: TGTGCCAGCAGCTTCCAAGAGACCCAGTACTTC. Translated, it gives CASSFQETQYF.

The chain links TRBV6-5 to TRBJ1-1; no clear D gene. The ends were cut back, 6 bases at V and 6 bases at J, with 14 bases in the middle. Germline CDR1 is MNHEY and CDR2 is SVGAGI. CDR3 length: 13 residues. The CDR3 spells CASSWVPGAEAFF. In DNA form, the CDR3 reads TGTGCCAGCAGCTGGGTCCCGGGAGCTGAAGCTTTCTTT.